The clone carrying this TCR beta chain was seen ten or more times. What it recognizes is unknown. TCR beta CDR3 regions were amplified from RNA. The study used the HTBI primer set for a first-round RT-PCR of the TCR CDR3. TCRdb itself ran the multiplex PCR reads through MiXCR, one entry per CDR3 protein. The table lists hundreds of thousands of distinct CDR3 sequences, 14% to 15% of them singletons, with about 13% in the top ten. This CDR3 comprises 16 residues. Per the germline V gene, CDR1 is MNHNS and CDR2 is SASEGT. J gave up 0 bases and V 4 bases, and 9 bases lay outside the gene matches. This sample is drawn from a study of T cells in Graves' hyperthyroidism and ophthalmopathy. Study-wide points: Patients with ophthalmopathy were separated from those with stable hyperthyroidism by a 13 V-J model. Prediction of ophthalmopathy progression came a median approximately 6 months pre-onset. Most clonotypes that expanded in the thyroid above 0.001 also showed up in blood.

The V and J genes are TRBV6-1 and TRBJ2-7, with 7 positions matching TRBD1. This TCR came from a man younger than 35 with Graves' ophthalmopathy. Sequenced: blood. The CDR3 DNA follows: TGTGCCAGCAGTGGACAGGGCCCTAAAGACTCCTACGAGCAGTACTTC. This translates into CASSGQGPKDSYEQYF.